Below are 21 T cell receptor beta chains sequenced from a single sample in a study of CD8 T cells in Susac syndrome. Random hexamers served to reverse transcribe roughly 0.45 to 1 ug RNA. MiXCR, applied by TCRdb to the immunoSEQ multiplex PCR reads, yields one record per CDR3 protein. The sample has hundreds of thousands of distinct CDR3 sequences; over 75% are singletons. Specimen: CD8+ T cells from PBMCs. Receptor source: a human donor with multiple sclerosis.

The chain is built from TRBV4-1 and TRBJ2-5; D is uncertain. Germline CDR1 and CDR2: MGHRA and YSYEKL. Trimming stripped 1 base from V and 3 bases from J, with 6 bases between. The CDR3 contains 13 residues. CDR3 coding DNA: TGCGCCAGCAGCCAAGTCGACGAAGAGACCCAGTACTTC. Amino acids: CASSQVDEETQYF.

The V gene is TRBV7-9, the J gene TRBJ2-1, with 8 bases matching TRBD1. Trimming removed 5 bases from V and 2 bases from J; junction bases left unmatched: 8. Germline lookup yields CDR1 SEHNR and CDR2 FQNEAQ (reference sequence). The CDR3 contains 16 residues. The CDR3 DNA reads TGTGCCAGCAGCAACCTCCGGGACAGGACCTACAATGAGCAGTTCTTC. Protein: CASSNLRDRTYNEQFF.

As DNA, the CDR3 is TGCAGTGCTAGAGATCGGCAGGGCCCGAAGGTACGCTACGAGCAGTACTTC. It codes for CSARDRQGPKVRYEQYF. V is TRBV20-1 and J is TRBJ2-7; D may be TRBD1 (5 bases). Trimming shortened V by 0 bases and J by 3 bases, and 21 bases separated the two germline ends. The CDR3 length is 17 residues. Germline V lookup: CDR1 DFQATT, CDR2 SNEGSKA (reference sequence).

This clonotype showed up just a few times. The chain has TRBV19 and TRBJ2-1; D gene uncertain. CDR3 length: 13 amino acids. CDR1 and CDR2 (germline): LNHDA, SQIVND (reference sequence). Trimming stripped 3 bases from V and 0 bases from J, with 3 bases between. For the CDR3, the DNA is TGTGCCAGTAGTATTAGCTCCTACAATGAGCAGTTCTTC. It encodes CASSISSYNEQFF.

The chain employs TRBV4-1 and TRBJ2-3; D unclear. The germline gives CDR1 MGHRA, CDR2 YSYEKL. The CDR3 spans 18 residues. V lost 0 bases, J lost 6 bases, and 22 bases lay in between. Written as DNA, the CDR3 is TGCGCCAGCAGCCAAGATCTCTTCTGGCGGACCAGAAGGGATACGCAGTATTTT. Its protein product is CASSQDLFWRTRRDTQYF.

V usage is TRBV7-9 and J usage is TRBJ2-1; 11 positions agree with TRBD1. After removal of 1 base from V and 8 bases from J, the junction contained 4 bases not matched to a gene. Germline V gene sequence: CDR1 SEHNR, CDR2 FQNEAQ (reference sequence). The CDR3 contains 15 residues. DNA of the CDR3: TGTGCCAGCAGCTTAGGGGACAGGGGGAACGATGAGCAGTTCTTC. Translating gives CASSLGDRGNDEQFF.

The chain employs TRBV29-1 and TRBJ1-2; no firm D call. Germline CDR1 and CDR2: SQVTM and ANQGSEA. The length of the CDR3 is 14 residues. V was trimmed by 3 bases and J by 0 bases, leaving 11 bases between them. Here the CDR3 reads CSVEKDSSNYGYTF. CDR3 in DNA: TGCAGCGTTGAGAAGGACTCCTCTAACTATGGCTACACCTTC.

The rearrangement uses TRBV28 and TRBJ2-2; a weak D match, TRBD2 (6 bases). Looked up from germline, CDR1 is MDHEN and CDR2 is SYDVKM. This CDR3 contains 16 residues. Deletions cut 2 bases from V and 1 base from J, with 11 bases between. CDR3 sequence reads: CASSLGTSLNTGELFF. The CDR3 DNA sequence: TGTGCCAGCAGTTTAGGAACTAGCCTGAACACCGGGGAGCTGTTTTTT. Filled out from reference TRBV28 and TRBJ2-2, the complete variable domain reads DVKVTQSSRYLVKRTGEKVFLECVQDMDHENMFWYRQDPGLGLRLIYFSYDVKMKEKGDIPEGYSVSREKKERFSLILESASTNQTSMYLCASSLGTSLNTGELFFGEGSRLTVL.

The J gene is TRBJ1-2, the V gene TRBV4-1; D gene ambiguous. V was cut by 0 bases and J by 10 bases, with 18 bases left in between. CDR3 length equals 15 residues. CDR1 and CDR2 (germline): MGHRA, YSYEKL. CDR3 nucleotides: TGCGCCAGCAGCCAAGACCACGGACTCTTATCCCCCTACACCTTC. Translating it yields CASSQDHGLLSPYTF.

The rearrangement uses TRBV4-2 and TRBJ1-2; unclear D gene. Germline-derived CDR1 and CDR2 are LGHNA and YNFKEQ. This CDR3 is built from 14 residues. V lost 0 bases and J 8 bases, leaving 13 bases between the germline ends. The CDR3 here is CASSQEWLSGGYTF. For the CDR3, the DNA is TGTGCCAGCAGCCAAGAATGGCTTTCGGGAGGCTACACCTTC.

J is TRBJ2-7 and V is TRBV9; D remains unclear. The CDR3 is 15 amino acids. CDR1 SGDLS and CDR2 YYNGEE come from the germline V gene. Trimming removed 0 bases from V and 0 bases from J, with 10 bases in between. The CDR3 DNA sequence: TGTGCCAGCAGCGTAGGGGCAGTGAGCTCCTACGAGCAGTACTTC. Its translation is CASSVGAVSSYEQYF. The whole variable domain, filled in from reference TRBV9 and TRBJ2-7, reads DSGVTQTPKHLITATGQRVTLRCSPRSGDLSVYWYQQSLDQGLQFLIQYYNGEERAKGNILERFSAQQFPDLHSELNLSSLELGDSALYFCASSVGAVSSYEQYFGPGTRLTVT.

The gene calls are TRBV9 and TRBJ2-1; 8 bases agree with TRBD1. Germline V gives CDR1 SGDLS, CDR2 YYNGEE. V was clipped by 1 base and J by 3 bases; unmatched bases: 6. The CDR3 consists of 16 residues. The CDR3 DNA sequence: TGTGCCAGCAGCGTACGACTCGGACAGGGCTACAATGAGCAGTTCTTC. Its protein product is CASSVRLGQGYNEQFF. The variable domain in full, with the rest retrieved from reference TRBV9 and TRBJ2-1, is DSGVTQTPKHLITATGQRVTLRCSPRSGDLSVYWYQQSLDQGLQFLIQYYNGEERAKGNILERFSAQQFPDLHSELNLSSLELGDSALYFCASSVRLGQGYNEQFFGPGTRLTVL.

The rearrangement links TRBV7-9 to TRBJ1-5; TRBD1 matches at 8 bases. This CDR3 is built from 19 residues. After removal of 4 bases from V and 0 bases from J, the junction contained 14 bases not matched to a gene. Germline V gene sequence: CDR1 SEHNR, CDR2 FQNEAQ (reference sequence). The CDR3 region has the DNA TGTGCCAGCAGCTCAACTCGGACAGGGCCGCCTAATAGCAATCAGCCCCAGCATTTT. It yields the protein CASSSTRTGPPNSNQPQHF.

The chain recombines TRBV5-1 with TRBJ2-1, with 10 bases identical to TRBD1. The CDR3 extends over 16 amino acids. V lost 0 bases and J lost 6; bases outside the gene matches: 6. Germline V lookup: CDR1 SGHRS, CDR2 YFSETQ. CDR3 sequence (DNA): TGCGCCAGCAGCTTGGCGGGACAGGGGTCCCTCAATGAGCAGTTCTTC. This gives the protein CASSLAGQGSLNEQFF.

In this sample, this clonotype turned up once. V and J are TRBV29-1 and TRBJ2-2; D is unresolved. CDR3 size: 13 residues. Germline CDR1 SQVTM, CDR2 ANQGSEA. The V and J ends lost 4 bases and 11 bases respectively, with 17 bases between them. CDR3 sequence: CSVGDFISSELFF. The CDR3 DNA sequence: TGCAGCGTTGGTGACTTTATATCGAGCGAGCTGTTTTTT.

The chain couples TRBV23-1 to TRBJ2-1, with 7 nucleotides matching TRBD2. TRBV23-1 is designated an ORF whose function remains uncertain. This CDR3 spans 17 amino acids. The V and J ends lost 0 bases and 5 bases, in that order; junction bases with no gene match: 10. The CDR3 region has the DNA TGCGCCAGCAGTCAATCGAGGATAGCGGGCATACACAATGAGCAGTTCTTC. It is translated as CASSQSRIAGIHNEQFF.

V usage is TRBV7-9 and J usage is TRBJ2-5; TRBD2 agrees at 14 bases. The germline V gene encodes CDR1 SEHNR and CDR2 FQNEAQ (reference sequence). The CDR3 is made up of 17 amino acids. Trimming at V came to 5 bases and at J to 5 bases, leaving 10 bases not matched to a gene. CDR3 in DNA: TGTGCCAGCAGCCCGCACCGACTAGCGGGGGGGCTGGAGACCCAGTACTTC. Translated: CASSPHRLAGGLETQYF.

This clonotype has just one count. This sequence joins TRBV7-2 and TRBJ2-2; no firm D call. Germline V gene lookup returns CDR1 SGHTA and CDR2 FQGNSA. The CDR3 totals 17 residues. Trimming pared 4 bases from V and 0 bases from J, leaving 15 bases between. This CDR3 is CASSSRNPASNTGELFF. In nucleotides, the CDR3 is TGTGCCAGCAGCTCCCGGAACCCAGCATCGAACACCGGGGAGCTGTTTTTT.

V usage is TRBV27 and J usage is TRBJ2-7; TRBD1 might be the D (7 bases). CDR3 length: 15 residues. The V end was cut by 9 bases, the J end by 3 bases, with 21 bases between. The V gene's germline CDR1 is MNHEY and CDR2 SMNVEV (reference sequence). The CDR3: CARTWAGQRYYEQYF. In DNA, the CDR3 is TGTGCCAGGACGTGGGCGGGACAGAGATACTACGAGCAGTACTTC.

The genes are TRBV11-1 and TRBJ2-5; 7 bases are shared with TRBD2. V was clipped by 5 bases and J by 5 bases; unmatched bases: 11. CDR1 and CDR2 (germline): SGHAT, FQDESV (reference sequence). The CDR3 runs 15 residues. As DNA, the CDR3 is TGTGCCAGCAGCATAACCGCGGGAGCGGGGGAGACCCAGTACTTC. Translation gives CASSITAGAGETQYF.

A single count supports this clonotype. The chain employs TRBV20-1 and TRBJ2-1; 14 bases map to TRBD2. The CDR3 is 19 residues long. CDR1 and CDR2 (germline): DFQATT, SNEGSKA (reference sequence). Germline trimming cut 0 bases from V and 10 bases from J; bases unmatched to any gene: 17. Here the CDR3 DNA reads TGCAGTGCTAGAGATCCCCCGGGACTAGCGGGAGCTACGGAGGGGGAGCAGTTCTTC. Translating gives CSARDPPGLAGATEGEQFF.